A single sample gave rise to the 21 T cell receptor beta chains below, sequenced in a study of cytomegalovirus exposure and HLA in healthy donors. The PCR employed 60 Vbeta primers together with 13 Jbeta primers. Data came from immunoSEQ multiplex PCR; TCRdb stores just in-frame clones and leaves some out. Counted here are roughly 200,000 clones, roughly 87% occurring once; the ten biggest clones make up 0.5%. The specimen was PBMCs. The receptors were sampled from a woman between 45 and 60 years old in good health and CMV-seronegative.

The gene calls are TRBV6-6 and TRBJ2-3; D is unresolved. The CDR3 has 15 amino acids. The V gene's germline CDR1 is MNHNY and CDR2 SVGAGI (reference sequence). V lost 0 bases to trimming and J lost 2 bases, with 9 bases between them. CDR3 sequence (DNA): TGTGCCAGCAGTTACTCTATCCTACTCACAGATACGCAGTATTTT. It translates to CASSYSILLTDTQYF.

The genes are TRBV9 and TRBJ1-3, with TRBD1 matching over 10 bases. This CDR3 comprises 16 residues. The germline V gene encodes CDR1 SGDLS and CDR2 YYNGEE. Trimming removed 0 bases from V and 8 bases from J; junction bases left unmatched: 8. The CDR3 DNA follows: TGTGCCAGCAGCGTAGGCGAGGGACAGGGGTCGGACACCATATATTTT. Its translation is CASSVGEGQGSDTIYF.

The genes are TRBV4-1 and TRBJ2-5, with TRBD1 identical over 8 bases. The CDR3 length is 13 residues. Per germline, CDR1 MGHRA and CDR2 YSYEKL. Unmatched junction bases numbered 3, after V lost 5 bases and J lost 4 bases. In DNA form, the CDR3 reads TGCGCCAGCAGCATCGACAGGGGAGAGACCCAGTACTTC. It encodes CASSIDRGETQYF.

The V gene is TRBV11-2, the J gene TRBJ1-2, with unresolved D. V was clipped by 0 bases and J by 4 bases, with 9 bases between them. Germline CDR1 and CDR2: SGHAT and FQNNGV. The length of the CDR3 is 14 residues. The CDR3 region has the DNA TGTGCCAGCAGCTTAGATTTGCGGGCCTATGGCTACACCTTC. It translates to CASSLDLRAYGYTF.

This sequence joins TRBV28 and TRBJ2-4; no clear D. Germline V gives CDR1 MDHEN, CDR2 SYDVKM. This CDR3 has 15 amino acids. V was cut by 6 bases and J by 0 bases, with 12 bases left in between. CDR3 coding DNA: TGTGCCAGCAGACCGAGTCACCTAGCCAAAAACATTCAGTACTTC. Translating gives CASRPSHLAKNIQYF.

The chain employs TRBV27 and TRBJ1-2; D perhaps matches TRBD1 (6 bases). Germline V gene lookup returns CDR1 MNHEY and CDR2 SMNVEV (reference sequence). V shed 6 bases and J shed 0 bases, with 11 bases lying between them. CDR3 length: 14 residues. This chain's CDR3 is CASRGHGTNYGYTF. For the CDR3, the DNA is TGTGCCAGCAGGGGACATGGGACTAACTATGGCTACACCTTC.

J is TRBJ2-1 and V is TRBV11-1; TRBD2 agrees at 10 bases. The CDR3 covers 17 residues. Germline loops: CDR1 SGHAT, CDR2 FQDESV (reference sequence). V lost 2 bases to trimming and J lost 1 base; unmatched junction nucleotides: 5. CDR3 protein: CASSLQIAGGSYNEQFF. The CDR3 DNA reads as TGTGCCAGCAGCTTACAGATAGCGGGGGGATCCTACAATGAGCAGTTCTTC.

The chain joins TRBV5-1 to TRBJ2-2; D not certain. Germline V gives CDR1 SGHRS, CDR2 YFSETQ. CDR3 length: 14 amino acids. Trimming left V 0 bases short and J 6 bases short, with 9 bases between. The CDR3 sequence is CASSLVPRSGELFF. The CDR3 DNA follows: TGCGCCAGCAGCTTGGTGCCGAGATCCGGGGAGCTGTTTTTT.

Of note for this clone: This sample includes further DNA sequences coding for the same CDR3. This chain uses TRBV19 with TRBJ2-5, with D maybe TRBD2 (6 bases). V lost 5 bases and J 4 bases, leaving 20 bases between the germline ends. Germline V lookup: CDR1 LNHDA, CDR2 SQIVND (reference sequence). This CDR3 has 16 amino acids. CDR3 residues: CASSPLLEGGRETQYF. The CDR3 coding sequence is TGTGCCAGTAGTCCCCTACTGGAGGGAGGAAGAGAGACCCAGTACTTC.

The V gene is TRBV7-3, the J gene TRBJ2-3; TRBD1 matches at 7 bases. V shed 5 bases, J shed 2 bases, and the junction held 13 bases outside the gene matches. The CDR3 has 17 amino acids. Germline V lookup: CDR1 SGHTA, CDR2 FQGTGA. This CDR3 reads CASSQGVAGETTDTQYF. The CDR3 DNA reads TGTGCCAGCAGCCAGGGGGTGGCAGGGGAGACCACAGATACGCAGTATTTT.

The gene calls are TRBV7-9 and TRBJ2-1; 9 bases fit TRBD1. Per germline, CDR1 SEHNR and CDR2 FQNEAQ (reference sequence). This CDR3 spans 15 amino acids. Trimming removed 6 bases from V and 5 bases from J; junction bases left unmatched: 8. DNA of the CDR3: TGTGCCAGCAGGTACACCGGGACAGGGCACAATGAGCAGTTCTTC. It specifies CASRYTGTGHNEQFF. Full variable domain (rest looked up from reference TRBV7-9 and TRBJ2-1): DTGVSQNPRHKITKRGQNVTFRCDPISEHNRLYWYRQTLGQGPEFLTYFQNEAQLEKSRLLSDRFSAERPKGSFSTLEIQRTEQGDSAMYLCASRYTGTGHNEQFFGPGTRLTVL.

CDR3 sequence: CASSLPGQGTDTQYF. The CDR3 DNA is TGTGCCAGCAGCCTCCCAGGACAGGGCACAGATACGCAGTATTTT. The chain joins TRBV5-8 to TRBJ2-3, with 7 bases that match TRBD1. The germline CDR1 and CDR2 sequences are SGHTS and YDEGEE. The CDR3 contains 15 residues. The J segment lost 1 base and the V segment lost 4 bases, leaving 6 bases of the junction unmatched.

This rearrangement joins TRBV6-5 to TRBJ2-5; TRBD2 is a possible D gene (6 bases). The J call may not be correct, given that the DNA end is closer to TRBJ2-7. In germline, CDR1 is MNHEY, CDR2 SVGAGI. This CDR3 is 14 amino acids long. CDR3 loop: CASSYGGVAYEQYF. The CDR3 region has the DNA TGTGCCAGCAGTTACGGCGGGGTAGCCTACGAGCAGTACTTC.

CDR3 sequence: CASSYEGGNSPLHF. The CDR3 DNA is TGTGCCAGCAGTTACGAGGGAGGCAATTCACCCCTCCACTTT. The genes are TRBV6-5 and TRBJ1-6; D is undetermined. V was shortened by 2 bases and J by 7 bases, with 9 bases between the two germline ends. Germline-derived CDR1 and CDR2 are MNHEY and SVGAGI. CDR3 length equals 14 residues.

This sequence joins TRBV4-3 and TRBJ2-2; a possible D gene is TRBD2 (5 bases). V was trimmed by 1 base and J by 3 bases, leaving 9 bases between them. The CDR3 length is 15 residues. The V gene's germline CDR1 is LGHNA and CDR2 YSLEER. CDR3 nucleotide sequence: TGCGCCAGCAGCCAAGGTCTGGGAGACACCGGGGAGCTGTTTTTT. Translated, it gives CASSQGLGDTGELFF.

This chain's CDR3 is CASSPRTGISYNEQFF. The DNA of the CDR3 is TGTGCCAGCAGCCCCAGGACAGGCATCTCCTACAATGAGCAGTTCTTC. This chain links TRBV7-2 with TRBJ2-1, with 7 bases identical to TRBD1. The V segment lost 5 bases and the J segment 0 bases; nucleotides outside the gene matches: 7. Germline CDR1 is SGHTA and CDR2 is FQGNSA. The CDR3 sequence is 16 residues long.

The V gene is TRBV30, the J gene TRBJ1-5; 8 bases map to TRBD1. This CDR3 has 15 residues. CDR1 and CDR2 (germline): GTSNPN, SVGIG (reference sequence). With 0 bases clipped from V and 3 bases from J, the junction kept 4 bases outside the gene matches. The CDR3 sequence: CAWSVKDRANQPQHF. In nucleotides, the CDR3 is TGTGCCTGGAGTGTAAAGGACAGGGCCAATCAGCCCCAGCATTTT.

In the case of this clone: Other nucleotide sequences in the sample specify the same CDR3. The chain recombines TRBV21-1 with TRBJ1-1. TRBV21-1 is tagged as a pseudogene. This CDR3 has 15 residues. The CDR3 reads CASTVIMGGNTEAFF. In DNA form, the CDR3 reads TGTGCCAGCACCGTCATAATGGGAGGGAACACTGAAGCTTTCTTT.

The rearrangement links TRBV15 to TRBJ1-3; D uncertain. The CDR3 is 14 residues long. The V end lost 3 bases, the J end lost 2 bases, and 8 bases lay between the germline ends. Germline V gene lookup returns CDR1 LNHNV and CDR2 YYDKDF (reference sequence). CDR3 DNA: TGTGCCACCAGCAGGGACTTTGCTGGAAACACCATATATTTT. It specifies CATSRDFAGNTIYF.

The chain carries TRBV16 and TRBJ1-4; D is unresolved. V was trimmed by 0 bases and J by 2 bases, leaving 4 bases between them. This CDR3 is built from 14 residues. Germline loops: CDR1 KGHSY, CDR2 FQNENV. The CDR3 region has the DNA TGTGCCAGCAGCCAATCTGCGACTAATGAAAAACTGTTTTTT. Amino acid sequence: CASSQSATNEKLFF.

The chain has TRBV7-9 and TRBJ2-3, with D possibly being TRBD2 (7 bases). The CDR3 runs 14 residues. Germline V lookup: CDR1 SEHNR, CDR2 FQNEAQ (reference sequence). Deletions cut 5 bases from V and 3 bases from J, with 12 bases between. CDR3 region: CASSPEGGTDTQYF. The CDR3 coding sequence is TGTGCCAGCAGCCCGGAGGGGGGGACAGATACGCAGTATTTT.